Below, 32 T cell receptor beta chains from the same sample are listed, as sequenced in a study of blood T cell repertoires in COVID-19. The data were produced by immunoSEQ multiplex PCR, yet TCRdb's version contains in-frame clones alone and is incomplete. The sample holds some 340,000 clones; 80% to 90% are singletons and the top ten take around 3%. Sequences were obtained from peripheral blood. The receptors were sampled from a man aged 25-45 years with active or convalescent COVID-19.

V usage is TRBV6-5 and J usage is TRBJ1-2; D remains unclear. CDR3 size: 16 residues. Germline assignment: CDR1 MNHEY and CDR2 SVGAGI. The V gene lost 3 bases and the J gene lost 8 bases, with 22 bases spanning the gap. The CDR3: CASSYSIGRIGGGYTF. As DNA, the CDR3 is TGTGCCAGCAGTTATAGTATAGGCAGGATCGGAGGAGGCTACACCTTC.

The V call is TRBV19, the J call TRBJ1-4; 8 nucleotides agree with TRBD1. In germline, CDR1 is LNHDA, CDR2 SQIVND (reference sequence). V was pared by 10 bases and J by 7 bases, with 2 bases of the junction left unmatched. The CDR3 extends over 11 amino acids. Here the CDR3 DNA reads TGTGCCACCACAGGGGGTGAAAAACTGTTTTTT. Translation gives CATTGGEKLFF.

V usage is TRBV3-1 (or the pseudogene TRBV3-2) and J usage is TRBJ1-2; D gene ambiguous. The germline CDR1 and CDR2 sequences are LGHDT and YNNKEL (reference sequence). CDR3 length equals 15 residues. V shed 0 bases and J shed 7 bases, with 15 bases lying between them. The DNA of the CDR3 is TGTGCCAGCAGCCAAGATGGCAGGAATATGCGTGGCTACACCTTC. This codes for CASSQDGRNMRGYTF.

This chain uses TRBV14 with TRBJ2-7; TRBD2 is a possible D gene (5 bases). Germline lookup yields CDR1 SGHDN and CDR2 FVKESK. The CDR3 extends over 16 amino acids. V lost 0 bases, J lost 2 bases, and 14 bases lay in between. DNA of the CDR3: TGTGCCAGCAGCCAAGACCCCTCGAGCGGTCCCTACGAGCAGTACTTC. It yields the protein CASSQDPSSGPYEQYF.

The chain combines TRBV25-1 with TRBJ2-3, with D possibly being TRBD1 (7 bases). CDR1 MGHDK and CDR2 SYGVNS come from the germline V gene. The CDR3 contains 17 residues. The V gene lost 5 bases and the J gene lost 4 bases, with 22 bases spanning the gap. CDR3 loop: CASSHPQGGVFADTQYF. The CDR3 bases are TGTGCCAGCAGTCACCCTCAGGGGGGAGTATTTGCAGATACGCAGTATTTT.

The sample holds a few counts of this clone. This chain uses TRBV30 with TRBJ1-4, with 7 bases matching TRBD1. J lost 10 bases, V lost 2 bases, and 10 bases had no gene match. Germline assignment: CDR1 GTSNPN and CDR2 SVGIG (reference sequence). This CDR3 region has 14 residues. CDR3: CAWSTTGVYGKLFF. In DNA form, the CDR3 reads TGTGCCTGGAGTACAACAGGGGTCTACGGAAAACTGTTTTTT.

On this clone itself: Additional DNA sequences in this sample encode the identical CDR3. The chain employs TRBV9 and TRBJ2-1; the match to TRBD2 covers 14 bases. CDR1 SGDLS and CDR2 YYNGEE come from the germline V gene. V lost 2 bases and J lost 6; bases outside the gene matches: 1. The CDR3 contains 15 residues. CDR3 region: CASSVGTSGSNEQFF. As DNA, the CDR3 is TGTGCCAGCAGCGTCGGGACTAGCGGGAGCAATGAGCAGTTCTTC.

The chain carries TRBV7-6 and TRBJ2-3; 7 bases are a match to TRBD2. Germline-derived CDR1 and CDR2 are SGHVS and FNYEAQ. This CDR3 comprises 17 residues. The V and J ends lost 5 bases and 1 base, in that order; junction bases with no gene match: 12. CDR3 loop: CASSPEGGQGRTDTQYF. The CDR3, as DNA: TGTGCCAGCAGCCCAGAGGGAGGGCAGGGACGCACAGATACGCAGTATTTT.

This clone was counted between two and nine times. The CDR3 sequence: CASSLMPDSGYTF. CDR3 DNA: TGTGCCAGCAGTTTAATGCCCGACTCTGGCTACACCTTC. V gene TRBV27 combines with J gene TRBJ1-2; D is undetermined. The germline CDR1 and CDR2 sequences are MNHEY and SMNVEV (reference sequence). CDR3 length: 13 amino acids. Trimming shortened V by 2 bases and J by 7 bases, and 11 bases separated the two germline ends.

This chain uses TRBV7-2 with TRBJ2-1, with 9 bases that match TRBD1. The CDR3 has 16 residues. Trimming at V came to 3 bases and at J to 7 bases, leaving 10 bases not matched to a gene. Germline lookup yields CDR1 SGHTA and CDR2 FQGNSA. In DNA form, the CDR3 reads TGTGCCAGCAGCTTGGTGTCCGGGACAGGGACGAATGAGCAGTTCTTC. It codes for CASSLVSGTGTNEQFF.

The chain uses TRBV18 and TRBJ2-7, with 10 bases that match TRBD2. Germline-derived CDR1 and CDR2 are KGHSH and LQKENI. This CDR3 comprises 13 residues. J lost 7 bases, V lost 2 bases, and 2 bases had no gene match. CDR3 sequence reads: CASSPALAGEQYF. In DNA form, the CDR3 reads TGTGCCAGCTCACCAGCACTAGCGGGGGAGCAGTACTTC.

This sequence joins TRBV15 and TRBJ2-7; 7 nucleotides align to TRBD1. Germline-derived CDR1 and CDR2 are LNHNV and YYDKDF (reference sequence). The CDR3 is 13 amino acids. Trimming removed 3 bases from V and 5 bases from J; junction bases left unmatched: 4. CDR3 region: CATSRHRGNEQYF. The CDR3 DNA sequence: TGTGCCACCAGCAGGCACAGGGGAAACGAGCAGTACTTC.

This chain connects TRBV3-1 (or the pseudogene TRBV3-2) to TRBJ1-5; 9 bases align to TRBD1. V was clipped by 3 bases and J by 7 bases; unmatched bases: 7. Germline lookup yields CDR1 LGHDT and CDR2 YNNKEL (reference sequence). This CDR3 is built from 15 residues. The CDR3 nucleotides are TGTGCCAGCAGCCAGAACAGGGGGCTAGGGCAGCCCCAGCATTTT. It yields the protein CASSQNRGLGQPQHF.

CDR3 protein: CASSPEGAEGYTF. CDR3 in DNA: TGTGCCAGCTCACCAGAGGGCGCGGAGGGCTACACCTTC. This chain connects TRBV18 to TRBJ1-2; D gene unclear. The CDR3 sequence is 13 residues long. V lost 2 bases and J 8 bases, leaving 12 bases between the germline ends. Germline V gene data show CDR1 as KGHSH and CDR2 as LQKENI.

The chain is built from TRBV23-1 and TRBJ1-2; D unresolved. TRBV23-1 is designated an ORF whose function remains uncertain. V was shortened by 1 base and J by 8 bases, with 11 bases between the two germline ends. The CDR3 runs 13 residues. CDR3 bases: TGCGCCAGCAGTCAATTAAGAGGGAGCGGCTACACCTTC. Residues: CASSQLRGSGYTF.

The gene calls are TRBV11-3 and TRBJ1-1; TRBD1 aligns across 7 bases. The CDR3 runs to 15 residues. Losses at the gene ends were 5 bases for V and 11 bases for J; bases not matched to a gene: 17. CDR1 SGHNT and CDR2 YENEEA come from the germline V gene. The CDR3 region has the DNA TGTGCCAGCAGCGAAAAGACAGGGAGTGAAATGGAGGCTTTCTTT. This encodes CASSEKTGSEMEAFF. Full variable domain (missing parts from reference TRBV11-3 and TRBJ1-1): EAGVVQSPRYKIIEKKQPVAFWCNPISGHNTLYWYLQNLGQGPELLIRYENEEAVDDSQLPKDRFSAERLKGVDSTLKIQPAELGDSAVYLCASSEKTGSEMEAFFGQGTRLTVV.

The V and J genes are TRBV7-2 and TRBJ1-1, with 7 bases lining up with TRBD1. The junction had 3 bases not matched to a gene; V was cut back by 5 bases and J by 0 bases. In germline, CDR1 is SGHTA, CDR2 FQGNSA. The CDR3 runs 14 residues. The CDR3 is CASSAGTVNTEAFF. The DNA for the CDR3 is TGTGCCAGCAGCGCCGGGACAGTGAACACTGAAGCTTTCTTT. Based on the CDR3 plus reference TRBV7-2 and TRBJ1-1, the full variable domain is GAGVSQSPSNKVTEKGKDVELRCDPISGHTALYWYRQSLGQGLEFLIYFQGNSAPDKSGLPSDRFSAERTGGSVSTLTIQRTQQEDSAVYLCASSAGTVNTEAFFGQGTRLTVV.

The chain is built from TRBV10-2 and TRBJ2-7, with 10 bases matching TRBD1. Germline V gene lookup returns CDR1 WSHSY and CDR2 SAAADI. Unmatched junction bases numbered 3, after V lost 0 bases and J lost 7 bases. The CDR3 runs to 14 residues. CDR3 amino acids: CASSESGTGDEQYF. CDR3 DNA sequence: TGCGCCAGCAGTGAGTCGGGGACAGGGGATGAGCAGTACTTC.

V gene TRBV9 combines with J gene TRBJ2-1; 7 bases are a match to TRBD2. The CDR3 contains 15 residues. The V gene's germline CDR1 is SGDLS and CDR2 YYNGEE. After removal of 4 bases from V and 0 bases from J, the junction contained 4 bases not matched to a gene. DNA for the CDR3: TGTGCCAGCAGCAGAGCGGGGAGCTCCTACAATGAGCAGTTCTTC. Its protein product is CASSRAGSSYNEQFF.

The V gene is TRBV13, the J gene TRBJ1-1, with TRBD1 as a possible D gene (5 bases). V lost 5 bases, J lost 5 bases, and 15 bases lay in between. Germline CDR1 PRHDT, CDR2 FYEKMQ (reference sequence). The CDR3 has 14 amino acids. The CDR3 bases are TGTGCCAGCAGCCGCCCAAGGGGAAGGACTGAAGCTTTCTTT. It translates to CASSRPRGRTEAFF.

CDR3 bases: TGTGCCAGCAGTGTGAGGACTGGGGGGGATACGCAGTATTTT. It is translated as CASSVRTGGDTQYF. The J gene is TRBJ2-3, the V gene TRBV5-4, with D possibly matching TRBD2 (6 bases). The CDR3 consists of 14 residues. V lost 5 bases, J lost 6 bases, and 16 bases lay in between. Germline-derived CDR1 and CDR2 are SGHNT and YYREEE (reference sequence).

This clone was picked up one time. This sequence joins TRBV3-1 (or the pseudogene TRBV3-2) and TRBJ1-6; 7 bases agree with TRBD1. The V gene end was trimmed by 1 base and the J gene end by 8 bases; junction bases not matched to a gene: 2. In germline, CDR1 is LGHDT, CDR2 YNNKEL (reference sequence). The CDR3 consists of 14 residues. CDR3 protein: CASSQGQGYSPLHF. CDR3 nucleotides: TGTGCCAGCAGCCAAGGACAGGGATATTCACCCCTCCACTTT.

This clone turned up a few times. The chain is built from TRBV27 and TRBJ2-1; TRBD2 matches at 8 bases. V trimming: 6 bases; J trimming: 2 bases; junction bases outside the gene matches: 9. Per germline, CDR1 MNHEY and CDR2 SMNVEV (reference sequence). This CDR3 contains 16 residues. The CDR3 sequence: CASRVRTSGAYNEQFF. The CDR3 DNA reads as TGTGCCAGCAGGGTGAGAACTAGCGGAGCCTACAATGAGCAGTTCTTC.

This sequence joins TRBV4-3 and TRBJ2-1; TRBD1 aligns across 9 bases. The CDR3 loop spans 17 amino acids. V dropped 0 bases and J dropped 5; count of bases not matched to a gene: 8. Germline V gene sequence: CDR1 LGHNA, CDR2 YSLEER. In DNA form, the CDR3 reads TGCGCCAGCAGCCAAGAACCCTACAGGGGGCTCGACAATGAGCAGTTCTTC. It translates to CASSQEPYRGLDNEQFF.

V is TRBV24-1 and J is TRBJ2-3, with TRBD2 matching 14 bases. This CDR3 contains 14 residues. Germline assignment: CDR1 KGHDR and CDR2 SFDVKD. Trimming removed 12 bases from V and 5 bases from J; junction bases left unmatched: 6. As DNA, the CDR3 is TGTGCCGTCGGGACTAGCGGGAGCCGAGATACGCAGTATTTT. Encoded protein: CAVGTSGSRDTQYF.

V and J are TRBV6-5 and TRBJ2-7; 10 bases line up with TRBD2. Per the germline V gene, CDR1 is MNHEY and CDR2 is SVGAGI. The CDR3 contains 14 residues. The V segment lost 6 bases and the J segment 2 bases; nucleotides outside the gene matches: 4. The CDR3 coding sequence is TGTGCCAGCAGGGCCGGACTAGCGGCCTACGAGCAGTACTTC. This encodes CASRAGLAAYEQYF.

V and J are TRBV30 and TRBJ1-4; 8 nucleotides match TRBD1. Unmatched junction bases numbered 10, after V lost 8 bases and J lost 8 bases. The length of the CDR3 is 13 residues. Germline values: CDR1 GTSNPN, CDR2 SVGIG (reference sequence). The CDR3 DNA reads TGTGCCGGGGGGGACAGGAGAATCGAAAAACTGTTTTTT. Translated: CAGGDRRIEKLFF.

V usage is TRBV6-4 and J usage is TRBJ1-6, with unresolved D. Germline V gene data show CDR1 as MRHNA and CDR2 as SNTAGT. The V gene lost 3 bases and the J gene lost 9 bases, with 9 bases spanning the gap. The CDR3 is made up of 13 amino acids. Written as DNA, the CDR3 is TGTGCCAGCAGTGAATCCACAGCTTCACCCCTCCACTTT. Its translation is CASSESTASPLHF.

V is TRBV19 and J is TRBJ2-7, with 8 bases aligning to TRBD2. The CDR3 covers 14 residues. Germline CDR1 is LNHDA and CDR2 is SQIVND (reference sequence). V dropped 6 bases and J dropped 3; count of bases not matched to a gene: 7. Here the CDR3 reads CASSPQRESYEQYF. CDR3 bases: TGTGCCAGTAGCCCCCAGCGGGAGAGCTACGAGCAGTACTTC.

V is TRBV5-1 and J is TRBJ2-7, with 9 bases fitting TRBD1. The trim removed 0 bases at V and 8 bases at J, leaving 6 bases unmatched. Germline lookup yields CDR1 SGHRS and CDR2 YFSETQ. The CDR3 sequence is 14 residues long. The CDR3 sequence is CASSLDGTGLKQYF. CDR3 in DNA: TGCGCCAGCAGCTTGGATGGGACAGGGTTAAAGCAGTACTTC.

This sequence joins TRBV4-2 and TRBJ1-1; perhaps TRBD1 as D (5 bases). Germline loops: CDR1 LGHNA, CDR2 YNFKEQ. The CDR3 extends over 14 amino acids. The ends were cut back, 4 bases at V and 7 bases at J, with 16 bases in the middle. This chain's CDR3 is CASSPGGNPFEAFF. For the CDR3, the DNA is TGTGCCAGCAGCCCCGGGGGAAACCCGTTTGAAGCTTTCTTT.

This chain connects TRBV6-1 to TRBJ1-3, with a tentative D call TRBD1 (6 bases). CDR3 size: 16 residues. Trimming took 6 bases from V and 1 from J, leaving 16 bases between them. CDR1 MNHNS and CDR2 SASEGT come from the germline V gene. The CDR3 region is CASREHLGGSGNTIYF. In DNA form, the CDR3 reads TGTGCCAGCAGGGAACACTTAGGGGGTTCTGGAAACACCATATATTTT.